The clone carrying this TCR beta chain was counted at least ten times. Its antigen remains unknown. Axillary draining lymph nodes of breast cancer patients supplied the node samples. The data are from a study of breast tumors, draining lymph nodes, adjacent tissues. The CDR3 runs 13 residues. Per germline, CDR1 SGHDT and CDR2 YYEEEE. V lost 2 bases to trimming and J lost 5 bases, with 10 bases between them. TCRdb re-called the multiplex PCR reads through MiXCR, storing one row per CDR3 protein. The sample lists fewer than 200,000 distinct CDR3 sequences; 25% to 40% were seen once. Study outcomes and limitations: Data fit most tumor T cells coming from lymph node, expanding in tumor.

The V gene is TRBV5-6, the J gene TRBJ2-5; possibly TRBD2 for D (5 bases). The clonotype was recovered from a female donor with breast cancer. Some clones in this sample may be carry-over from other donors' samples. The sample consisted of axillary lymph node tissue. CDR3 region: CASSFDTRETQYF. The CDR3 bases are TGTGCCAGCAGCTTCGACACTAGGGAGACCCAGTACTTC. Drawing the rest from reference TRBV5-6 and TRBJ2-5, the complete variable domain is DAGVTQSPTHLIKTRGQQVTLRCSPKSGHDTVSWYQQALGQGPQFIFQYYEEEERQRGNFPDRFSGHQFPNYSSELNVNALLLGDSALYLCASSFDTRETQYFGPGTRLLVL.